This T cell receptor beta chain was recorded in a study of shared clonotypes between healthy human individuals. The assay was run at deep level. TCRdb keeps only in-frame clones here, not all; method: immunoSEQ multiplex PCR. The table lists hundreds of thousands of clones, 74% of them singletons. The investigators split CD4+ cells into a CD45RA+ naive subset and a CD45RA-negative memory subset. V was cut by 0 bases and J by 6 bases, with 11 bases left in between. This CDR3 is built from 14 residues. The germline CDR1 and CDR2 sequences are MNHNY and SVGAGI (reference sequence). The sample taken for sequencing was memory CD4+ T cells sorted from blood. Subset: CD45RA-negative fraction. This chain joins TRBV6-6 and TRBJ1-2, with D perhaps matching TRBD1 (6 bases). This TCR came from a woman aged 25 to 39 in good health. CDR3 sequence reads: CASSYSSGANGYTF. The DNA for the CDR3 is TGTGCCAGCAGTTACTCGTCAGGGGCCAATGGCTACACCTTC.